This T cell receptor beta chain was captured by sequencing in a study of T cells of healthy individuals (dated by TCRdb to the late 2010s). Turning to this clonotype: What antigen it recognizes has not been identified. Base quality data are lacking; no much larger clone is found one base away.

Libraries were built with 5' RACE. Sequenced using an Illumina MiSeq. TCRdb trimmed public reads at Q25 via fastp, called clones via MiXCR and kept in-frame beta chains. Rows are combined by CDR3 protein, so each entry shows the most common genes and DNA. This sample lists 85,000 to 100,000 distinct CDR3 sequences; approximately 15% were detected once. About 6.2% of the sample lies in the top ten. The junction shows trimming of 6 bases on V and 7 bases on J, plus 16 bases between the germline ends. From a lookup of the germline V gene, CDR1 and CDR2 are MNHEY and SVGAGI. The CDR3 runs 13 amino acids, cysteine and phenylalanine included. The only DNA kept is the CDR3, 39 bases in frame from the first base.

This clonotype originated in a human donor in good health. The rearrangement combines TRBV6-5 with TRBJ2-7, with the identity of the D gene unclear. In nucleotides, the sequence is TGTGCCAGCAGCCAAAAACCCGGTGTGGAGCAGTACTTC. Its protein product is CASSQKPGVEQYF.